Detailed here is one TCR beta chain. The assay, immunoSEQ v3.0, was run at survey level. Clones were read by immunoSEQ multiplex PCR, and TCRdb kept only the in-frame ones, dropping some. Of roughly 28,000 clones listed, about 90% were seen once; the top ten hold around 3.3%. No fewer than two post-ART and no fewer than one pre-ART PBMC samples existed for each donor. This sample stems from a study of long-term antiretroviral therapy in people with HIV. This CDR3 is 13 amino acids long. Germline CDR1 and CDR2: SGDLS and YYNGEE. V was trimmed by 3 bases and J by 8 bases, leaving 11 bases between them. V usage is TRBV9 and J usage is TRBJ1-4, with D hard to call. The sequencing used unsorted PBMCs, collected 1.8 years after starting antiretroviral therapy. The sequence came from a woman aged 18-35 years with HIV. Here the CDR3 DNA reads TGTGCCAGCAGCGCAGGCGTTCGGGAAAAACTGTTTTTT. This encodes CASSAGVREKLFF.